Shown below are 13 T cell receptor beta chains from a single sample sequenced in a study (dated by TCRdb to about 2015). Library preparation used 5' RACE. The sequencer listed for this sample is Illumina MiSeq. TCRdb handled the public reads itself, with Q25 trimming in fastp and clone calling in MiXCR, and kept productive beta chains. Every distinct CDR3 protein forms one entry, paired with its most common genes and DNA. Counted in this sample were around 52,000 distinct CDR3 sequences; 25% to 30% of them appeared once. The top ten clonotypes cover approximately 3% of the sample. Material: tumor-infiltrating memory CD4+ T cells sorted from the breast tumor. The cell subset or site label, as the study defines it: memory CD4+ T cells, CD4+CD45RO+CD25-. Source of these receptors: a female donor with breast cancer.

The rearrangement links TRBV6-1 to TRBJ1-5, with D unclear. The CDR3 covers 13 residues. Trimming cost V 2 bases and J 6 bases, with 8 bases left between them. The germline V gene has CDR1 MNHNS and CDR2 SASEGT. CDR3 DNA: TGTGCCAGCAGTGAACAGCCAACTCAGCCCCAGCATTTT. This codes for CASSEQPTQPQHF.

V is TRBV20-1 and J is TRBJ1-5; D uncertain. The CDR3 totals 13 residues. The V end lost 0 bases, the J end lost 5 bases, and 8 bases lay between the germline ends. Per the germline V gene, CDR1 is DFQATT and CDR2 is SNEGSKA (reference sequence). CDR3 residues: CSARDFWDQPQHF. Here the CDR3 DNA reads TGCAGTGCTAGAGATTTTTGGGATCAGCCCCAGCATTTT.

At least ten counts were recorded for this clonotype. V gene TRBV20-1 combines with J gene TRBJ1-2; D gene ambiguous. Germline CDR1 DFQATT, CDR2 SNEGSKA (reference sequence). V gave up 7 bases and J gave up 0 bases, with 6 bases separating them. This CDR3 region has 11 residues. The CDR3 reads CSVAPNYGYTF. The CDR3 DNA reads TGCAGTGTTGCACCTAACTATGGCTACACCTTC.

This clonotype was observed a handful of times. The V call is TRBV11-2, the J call TRBJ1-5; TRBD1 matches 8 bases. V shed 5 bases, J shed 3 bases, and the junction held 3 bases outside the gene matches. Germline V lookup: CDR1 SGHAT, CDR2 FQNNGV. There are 14 residues in the CDR3. Written as DNA, the CDR3 is TGTGCCAGCAGCGGGGGACAGGTCAATCAGCCCCAGCATTTT. Translated, it gives CASSGGQVNQPQHF.

The V call is TRBV20-1, the J call TRBJ2-5, with 9 bases aligning to TRBD2. The germline CDR1 and CDR2 sequences are DFQATT and SNEGSKA (reference sequence). Germline trimming cut 0 bases from V and 4 bases from J; bases unmatched to any gene: 9. This CDR3 has 16 residues. CDR3 sequence: CSARDREREESETQYF. The CDR3 DNA reads as TGCAGTGCTAGAGATCGGGAGCGGGAGGAATCAGAGACCCAGTACTTC.

Concerning this clonotype: A read error may account for a junction end that differs from germline. The chain uses TRBV13 and TRBJ2-3; TRBD1 aligns across 8 bases. The CDR3 has 16 residues. CDR1 is PRHDT and CDR2 is FYEKMQ in the germline V gene (reference sequence). CDR3 sequence: CASSAGGQGKTDTRYF. CDR3 coding DNA: TGTGCCAGCAGCGCGGGCGGACAGGGAAAGACAGATACGCGGTATTTT.

V is TRBV20-1 and J is TRBJ2-2; 8 bases map to TRBD1. The CDR3 runs to 19 residues. Germline V gene sequence: CDR1 DFQATT, CDR2 SNEGSKA (reference sequence). With 6 bases clipped from V and 2 bases from J, the junction kept 20 bases outside the gene matches. CDR3 DNA sequence: TGCAGTGCGGGTAGACAGGGGATCATAGGACTACACAACACCGGGGAGCTGTTTTTT. Protein: CSAGRQGIIGLHNTGELFF.

This chain connects TRBV7-3 to TRBJ2-2; 8 bases match TRBD1. This CDR3 contains 17 residues. V was clipped by 0 bases and J by 1 base; unmatched bases: 4. The germline CDR1 and CDR2 sequences are SGHTA and FQGTGA. CDR3 protein: CASSLTGGTGNTGELFF. CDR3 nucleotide sequence: TGTGCCAGCAGCTTAACTGGGGGGACAGGGAACACCGGGGAGCTGTTTTTT.

This clonotype occurred a few times. V is TRBV7-3 and J is TRBJ1-2, with unresolved D. The V end lost 2 bases, the J end lost 9 bases, and 10 bases lay between the germline ends. The CDR3 has 12 residues. Germline V lookup: CDR1 SGHTA, CDR2 FQGTGA. CDR3 bases: TGTGCCAGCAGCTTAGGTTCTGGCCGCTACACCTTC. Translation gives CASSLGSGRYTF.

This chain links TRBV25-1 with TRBJ2-7; 8 bases align to TRBD1. This CDR3 is built from 14 residues. The V and J ends lost 3 bases and 4 bases, in that order; junction bases with no gene match: 5. Germline V CDR1 and CDR2: MGHDK, SYGVNS. CDR3: CASSDRTGRYEQYF. The CDR3 region has the DNA TGTGCCAGCAGTGACCGGACAGGGAGGTACGAGCAGTACTTC.

In its sample, this clonotype was seen many times. The J gene is TRBJ1-5, the V gene TRBV5-1, with D uncertain. V lost 0 bases and J lost 4, with 11 bases in between. CDR1 SGHRS and CDR2 YFSETQ come from the germline V gene. The CDR3 runs to 15 residues. The CDR3 sequence: CASSLDQGINQPQHF. In nucleotides, the CDR3 is TGCGCCAGCAGCTTGGACCAAGGGATTAATCAGCCCCAGCATTTT.

This clonotype was seen many times. This chain joins TRBV25-1 and TRBJ1-2; 9 positions agree with TRBD1. The CDR3 is 14 amino acids. The V segment lost 8 bases and the J segment 7 bases; nucleotides outside the gene matches: 11. Per the germline V gene, CDR1 is MGHDK and CDR2 is SYGVNS. This CDR3 reads CASSYPGQGGGYTF. The DNA of the CDR3 is TGTGCCAGCTCATACCCGGGACAGGGAGGTGGCTACACCTTC.

This clonotype was seen only a few times. J is TRBJ2-1 and V is TRBV6-2 or TRBV6-3; 11 bases are a match to TRBD1. The germline V gene encodes CDR1 MNHEY and CDR2 SVGEGT. The CDR3 covers 15 residues. Trimming took 7 bases from V and 8 from J; bases not matched to a gene: 10. CDR3 sequence reads: CASTPGQGGWDEQFF. CDR3 nucleotide sequence: TGTGCCAGCACCCCGGGACAGGGGGGTTGGGATGAGCAGTTCTTC.